Listed below are T cell receptor beta chains from one sample, sequenced in a study of Tregs in tolerant kidney transplant recipients. Only in-frame clones appear in the TCRdb table, and some are missing; sequencing was by immunoSEQ multiplex PCR. The data hold about 90,000 clones, with over 85% observed a single time. The sequencing here drew on CD4+ T cells from blood (PBMCs), taken 12 months after the transplant. The receptors stem from a human patient who received a combined kidney and bone marrow transplant. A subset of T cells may come from the graft donor. CDR3s include the opening cysteine and the closing phenylalanine or tryptophan. The D gene is left open where the match is weak. A row's size may be missing; if present it is once, few, many or a size class.

clone size: .; V gene: TRBV4-3; J gene: TRBJ2-5; D gene: TRBD2; CDR3 DNA: TGCGCCAGCAGCCAGACCGGGACTAGAAAAGAGACCCAGTACTTC; CDR3 protein: CASSQTGTRKETQYF
clone size: .; V gene: TRBV9; J gene: TRBJ1-6; D gene: TRBD1; CDR3 DNA: TGTGCCAGCAGCGTAGGGGGACAGGGGGATTCACCCCTCCACTTT; CDR3 protein: CASSVGGQGDSPLHF
clone size: .; V gene: TRBV21-1; J gene: TRBJ2-2; D gene: .; CDR3 DNA: TGTGCCAGCAGGAAAGGACGAGACAGGAACGCGAACACCGGGGAGCTGTTTTTT; CDR3 protein: CASRKGRDRNANTGELFF
clone size: .; V gene: TRBV5-6; J gene: TRBJ2-4; D gene: .; CDR3 DNA: TGTGCCAGCAGCTCCACAGTGTCCCAAGCCAAAAACATTCAGTACTTC; CDR3 protein: CASSSTVSQAKNIQYF
clone size: .; V gene: TRBV30; J gene: TRBJ1-3; D gene: .; CDR3 DNA: TGTGCGGGGCGCGGGGCTCCCCCTCTCTCTGGAAACACCATATATTTT; CDR3 protein: CAGRGAPPLSGNTIYF
clone size: .; V gene: TRBV11-3; J gene: TRBJ1-1; D gene: .; CDR3 DNA: TGTGCCAGCAGGGGGAGGGCTGGGAACACTGAAGCTTTCTTT; CDR3 protein: CASRGRAGNTEAFF
clone size: .; V gene: TRBV19; J gene: TRBJ2-3; D gene: .; CDR3 DNA: TGTGCCAGTAGTCAGGGCCCCGGAGATACGCAGTATTTT; CDR3 protein: CASSQGPGDTQYF
clone size: .; V gene: TRBV28; J gene: TRBJ2-7; D gene: .; CDR3 DNA: TGTGCCAGCAGTTTCCCAGGGTCCCACGAGCAGTACTTC; CDR3 protein: CASSFPGSHEQYF
clone size: .; V gene: TRBV21-1; J gene: TRBJ2-2; D gene: .; CDR3 DNA: TGTGCCAGCAGCAGGGACAGGGGGCCGGACAACACCGGGGAGCTGTTTTTT; CDR3 protein: CASSRDRGPDNTGELFF
clone size: .; V gene: TRBV7-2; J gene: TRBJ2-7; D gene: .; CDR3 DNA: TGTGCCAGCAGCTTAATTCGGTACGAGCAGTACTTC; CDR3 protein: CASSLIRYEQYF
clone size: .; V gene: TRBV5-6; J gene: TRBJ1-2; D gene: TRBD1; CDR3 DNA: TGTGCCAGCAGCGCACAGGGGAACTATGGCTACACCTTC; CDR3 protein: CASSAQGNYGYTF
clone size: .; V gene: TRBV7-2; J gene: TRBJ1-5; D gene: .; CDR3 DNA: TGTGCCAGCAGCCTCGCACTTACCAATCAGCCCCAGCATTTT; CDR3 protein: CASSLALTNQPQHF
clone size: .; V gene: TRBV11-3; J gene: TRBJ2-2; D gene: TRBD1; CDR3 DNA: TGTGCCAGCAGCACCCGACAGGGGGCAGTCACCGGGGAGCTGTTTTTT; CDR3 protein: CASSTRQGAVTGELFF
clone size: .; V gene: TRBV14; J gene: TRBJ1-1; D gene: .; CDR3 DNA: TGTGCCAGCAGCCAAAGGGGAACTGAAGCTTTCTTT; CDR3 protein: CASSQRGTEAFF
clone size: .; V gene: TRBV9; J gene: TRBJ2-3; D gene: TRBD2; CDR3 DNA: TGTGCCAGCAGCGTAGGGGGAGCGGGGGGGCGAGATACGCAGTATTTT; CDR3 protein: CASSVGGAGGRDTQYF
clone size: few; V gene: TRBV4-3; J gene: TRBJ1-2; D gene: .; CDR3 DNA: TGCGCCAGCTCAAGGGCGCAGGGGAACTATGGCTACACCTTC; CDR3 protein: CASSRAQGNYGYTF
clone size: .; V gene: TRBV6-5; J gene: TRBJ1-6; D gene: .; CDR3 DNA: TGTGCCAGCAGGTTTGGACAGCTTCTCCACTTT; CDR3 protein: CASRFGQLLHF
clone size: .; V gene: TRBV5-8; J gene: TRBJ2-6; D gene: .; CDR3 DNA: TGTGCCAGCGGCAGGGGTTCTGGGGCCAACGTCCTGACTTTC; CDR3 protein: CASGRGSGANVLTF
clone size: few; V gene: TRBV30; J gene: TRBJ2-7; D gene: .; CDR3 DNA: TGTGCCTGGAGTGTATCAGGAGGTTGGGAGTACTTC; CDR3 protein: CAWSVSGGWEYF
clone size: .; V gene: TRBV28; J gene: TRBJ1-1; D gene: TRBD1; CDR3 DNA: TGTGCCAGCAGTGGTGACAGGGGTGCTTTCTTT; CDR3 protein: CASSGDRGAFF
clone size: .; V gene: TRBV2; J gene: TRBJ2-5; D gene: TRBD2; CDR3 DNA: TGTGCCAGCACCCGGACTAGCGGTCAAGAGACCCAGTACTTC; CDR3 protein: CASTRTSGQETQYF
clone size: .; V gene: TRBV6-5; J gene: TRBJ2-3; D gene: .; CDR3 DNA: TGTGCCAGCAGACCGGGGAGCACAGATACGCAGTATTTT; CDR3 protein: CASRPGSTDTQYF
clone size: few; V gene: TRBV5-6; J gene: TRBJ2-7; D gene: TRBD2; CDR3 DNA: TGTGCCAGCAGCATGACCCCGGGACTAGTATCCGAGCAGTACTTC; CDR3 protein: CASSMTPGLVSEQYF
clone size: .; V gene: TRBV9; J gene: TRBJ2-3; D gene: .; CDR3 DNA: TGTGCCAGCAGCGTAGCTGCGGAGGTCCCAGATACGCAGTATTTT; CDR3 protein: CASSVAAEVPDTQYF
clone size: .; V gene: TRBV4-2; J gene: TRBJ1-1; D gene: .; CDR3 DNA: TGTGCCAGCAGCCAAGATGACAGGTTGGGAACCACTGAAGCTTTCTTT; CDR3 protein: CASSQDDRLGTTEAFF
clone size: .; V gene: TRBV4-2; J gene: TRBJ2-3; D gene: .; CDR3 DNA: TGTGCCAGCAGCCAAAACGCTAGCCCAAACACAGATACGCAGTATTTT; CDR3 protein: CASSQNASPNTDTQYF
clone size: .; V gene: TRBV5-6; J gene: TRBJ2-5; D gene: TRBD2; CDR3 DNA: TGTGCCAGCAGCTACCTAGCGGGAGATCGAGAGACCCAGTACTTC; CDR3 protein: CASSYLAGDRETQYF
clone size: .; V gene: TRBV6-5; J gene: TRBJ1-2; D gene: TRBD1; CDR3 DNA: TGTGCCAGCAGCCGGACAGGGACGAACGGCTACACCTTC; CDR3 protein: CASSRTGTNGYTF
clone size: .; V gene: TRBV5-1; J gene: TRBJ1-1; D gene: .; CDR3 DNA: TGCGCCAGCAGCTTGGACCCTCCCCTAGACACTGAAGCTTTCTTT; CDR3 protein: CASSLDPPLDTEAFF
clone size: .; V gene: TRBV4-2; J gene: TRBJ2-5; D gene: .; CDR3 DNA: TGTGCCAGCAGCAAAACTAGTATCAGAGGAGAGACCCAGTACTTC; CDR3 protein: CASSKTSIRGETQYF
clone size: few; V gene: TRBV2; J gene: TRBJ1-2; D gene: TRBD1; CDR3 DNA: TGTGCCAGCAGCGAAGGGACAGGGGTGTTCTACACCTTC; CDR3 protein: CASSEGTGVFYTF
clone size: .; V gene: TRBV20-1; J gene: TRBJ2-3; D gene: .; CDR3 DNA: TGCAGTGCCCGGTCTGTGAATACGCAGTATTTT; CDR3 protein: CSARSVNTQYF
clone size: .; V gene: TRBV6-4; J gene: TRBJ1-2; D gene: .; CDR3 DNA: TGTGCCAGCAGTGACCTACAGTTCTATGGCTACACCTTC; CDR3 protein: CASSDLQFYGYTF
clone size: .; V gene: TRBV5-1; J gene: TRBJ2-2; D gene: .; CDR3 DNA: TGCGCCAGCAGCCTCGCAGGGGACACGAACACCGGGGAGCTGTTTTTT; CDR3 protein: CASSLAGDTNTGELFF
clone size: .; V gene: TRBV5-4; J gene: TRBJ1-1; D gene: .; CDR3 DNA: TGCCATGTGGCGGGGGTGGGGACTGAAGCTTTCTTT; CDR3 protein: CHVAGVGTEAFF
clone size: once; V gene: TRBV9; J gene: TRBJ2-5; D gene: TRBD2; CDR3 DNA: TGTGCCAGCAGCCCTCGACTAGCGGGAGGAGCAGAGACCCAGTACTTC; CDR3 protein: CASSPRLAGGAETQYF
clone size: .; V gene: TRBV10-3; J gene: TRBJ2-7; D gene: TRBD2; CDR3 DNA: TGTGCCATCTCGGGACTAGCGGGAGTACAGTACTTC; CDR3 protein: CAISGLAGVQYF
clone size: .; V gene: TRBV21-1; J gene: TRBJ2-2; D gene: .; CDR3 DNA: TGTGCCAGCAGCGAGAGGGACACCGGGGAGCTGTTTTTT; CDR3 protein: CASSERDTGELFF
clone size: .; V gene: TRBV27; J gene: TRBJ1-1; D gene: .; CDR3 DNA: TGTGCCAGCAGTTTTAGGGGTACCGAAGCTTTCTTT; CDR3 protein: CASSFRGTEAFF
clone size: .; V gene: TRBV19; J gene: TRBJ1-5; D gene: .; CDR3 DNA: TGTGCCAGTAGTATAACGTGGCGCAATCAGCCCCAGCATTTT; CDR3 protein: CASSITWRNQPQHF
clone size: .; V gene: TRBV30; J gene: TRBJ2-7; D gene: .; CDR3 DNA: TGTGCCTGGGATAAAAGACACTACGAGCAGTACTTC; CDR3 protein: CAWDKRHYEQYF
clone size: .; V gene: TRBV9; J gene: TRBJ1-1; D gene: .; CDR3 DNA: TGTGCCAGCAGCGTGGCAGGGGTGTTGAACACTGAAGCTTTCTTT; CDR3 protein: CASSVAGVLNTEAFF